These T cell receptor beta chains were read from a single sample in a study of cytomegalovirus exposure and HLA in healthy donors. Here immunoSEQ multiplex PCR was the method, and the copy in TCRdb shows in-frame clones only, minus some. The data contain under 200,000 clones, about 76% of them seen just once; the ten biggest clones take up approximately 2.4%. The source material was PBMCs. All receptors come from a woman in her 40s in good health and CMV-seropositive. Each CDR3 is given with its conserved first and last residue. D genes are given only for firm matches.

j_call | v_call | d_call | cdr3_aa
TRBJ1-1 | TRBV30 | NA | CAWGNGNTEAFF
TRBJ1-2 | TRBV7-2 | NA | CASSLRDKNYGYTF
TRBJ1-2 | TRBV6-4 | NA | CASSGEPEGGYTF
TRBJ1-3 | TRBV14 | TRBD1 | CASRTGGAGNTIYF
TRBJ1-6 | TRBV29-1 | TRBD1 | CSVEARDRTYNSPLHF
TRBJ1-2 | TRBV7-2 | NA | CASSPSGGGYTF
TRBJ2-5 | TRBV5-4 | NA | CASSLAPGLGQETQYF
TRBJ2-3 | TRBV14 | NA | CASSQYRGSVDTQYF
TRBJ2-7 | TRBV10-3 | NA | CATKPDSQSYEQYF
TRBJ1-1 | TRBV19 | TRBD1 | CASTGQGYAEAFF
TRBJ2-7 | TRBV6-5 | TRBD2 | CASSYGTSGSTGEQYF
TRBJ1-1 | TRBV4-1 | TRBD1 | CASSQAKRTGDAFF
TRBJ1-1 | TRBV7-9 | NA | CASSLLGGGTEAFF
TRBJ2-2 | TRBV9 | TRBD2 | CASKGREGPGELFF
TRBJ2-1 | TRBV9 | NA | CAGRGHEQFF